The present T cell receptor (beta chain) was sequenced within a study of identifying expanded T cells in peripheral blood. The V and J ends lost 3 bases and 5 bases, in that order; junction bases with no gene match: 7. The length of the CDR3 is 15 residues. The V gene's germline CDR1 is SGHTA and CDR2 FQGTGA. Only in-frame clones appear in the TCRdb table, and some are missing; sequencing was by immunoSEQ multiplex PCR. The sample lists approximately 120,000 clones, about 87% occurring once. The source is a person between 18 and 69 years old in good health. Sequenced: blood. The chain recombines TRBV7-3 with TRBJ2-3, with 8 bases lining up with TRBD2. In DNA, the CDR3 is TGTGCCAGCAGCTTTTTTGCGGGGGGACAAGATACGCAGTATTTT. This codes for CASSFFAGGQDTQYF.